Listed below are T cell receptor beta chains from one sample, sequenced in a study of blood T cell repertoires in COVID-19. Here immunoSEQ multiplex PCR was the method, and the copy in TCRdb shows in-frame clones only, minus some. The repertoire consists of 65,000 or so clones, with 81% occurring once and the leading ten covering 0.65% to 0.9%. The specimen sequenced was peripheral blood. These TCRs come from a woman aged 65 to 85 with acute or convalescent COVID-19. The CDR3 runs from the conserved cysteine through the conserved F or W. The order of the fields is V gene, D gene, clone size, J gene, CDR3 DNA, CDR3 protein. D genes are given only for firm matches. Not every row has a clone size; where given, it reads once, few, many or a size class.

V: TRBV7-2
D: -
size: -
J: TRBJ1-1
DNA: TGTGCCAGCAGCTTAGGTGGAGGGAGCACTGAAGCTTTCTTT
CDR3: CASSLGGGSTEAFF

V: TRBV30
D: -
size: -
J: TRBJ1-3
DNA: TGTGCCTGGAGTGTAACGTCAGCGGGTTGGGGAAACACCATATATTTT
CDR3: CAWSVTSAGWGNTIYF

V: TRBV15
D: TRBD1
size: once
J: TRBJ1-3
DNA: TGTGCCACCAGCAGCCGGGGACAGTCTGGAAACACCATATATTTT
CDR3: CATSSRGQSGNTIYF

V: TRBV7-7
D: TRBD1
size: -
J: TRBJ2-5
DNA: TGTGCTAGCACCTATGGGACAGGGCAGGCAGAGACCCAGTACTTC
CDR3: CASTYGTGQAETQYF

V: TRBV12-3/TRBV12-4
D: -
size: -
J: TRBJ2-5
DNA: TGTGCCAGCACCCGCCTCAGGCAGGAGACCCAGTACTTC
CDR3: CASTRLRQETQYF

V: TRBV11-1
D: TRBD1
size: -
J: TRBJ2-7
DNA: TGTGCCAGCAGCCCCCTTACTACAGGGGTCGACGAGCAGTACTTC
CDR3: CASSPLTTGVDEQYF

V: TRBV6-5
D: TRBD1
size: -
J: TRBJ2-7
DNA: TGTGCCAGCAGCCTACCAGGGACAGGGTGGCGCGAGCAGTACTTC
CDR3: CASSLPGTGWREQYF

V: TRBV4-2
D: TRBD2
size: once
J: TRBJ2-3
DNA: TGTGCCAGCAGTGCGGCATCTAGCGGTAACCTTGGCGCAGATACGCAGTATTTT
CDR3: CASSAASSGNLGADTQYF

V: TRBV7-8
D: -
size: -
J: TRBJ1-6
DNA: TGTGCCAGCAGCTTAGCGGGCAGTTATTCACCCCTCCACTTT
CDR3: CASSLAGSYSPLHF

V: TRBV18
D: -
size: -
J: TRBJ1-4
DNA: TGTGCCAGCTCACCACCAGGGGCCATTGGGAAACTGTTTTTT
CDR3: CASSPPGAIGKLFF

V: TRBV19
D: TRBD2
size: -
J: TRBJ2-1
DNA: TGTGCCACCGGTCGGGGGACTAGCCCCAATGAGCAGTTCTTC
CDR3: CATGRGTSPNEQFF

V: TRBV6-4
D: TRBD1
size: few
J: TRBJ2-3
DNA: TGTGCCAACCGGAAAGACAGGGCAACAGATACGCAGTATTTT
CDR3: CANRKDRATDTQYF

V: TRBV2
D: -
size: -
J: TRBJ2-2
DNA: TGTGCCAGCAGTGGCCAGACAGGCACAACCGGGGAGCTGTTTTTT
CDR3: CASSGQTGTTGELFF

V: TRBV7-9
D: -
size: few
J: TRBJ1-4
DNA: TGTGCCAGCAGCTCCGGGAGTGGCGGGAGCCCAGGTGAAAAACTGTTTTTT
CDR3: CASSSGSGGSPGEKLFF

V: TRBV30
D: -
size: once
J: TRBJ1-2
DNA: TGTGCCTGGAGTGTACCGGGGAGTGGCTACACCTTC
CDR3: CAWSVPGSGYTF

V: TRBV27
D: -
size: -
J: TRBJ1-2
DNA: TGTGCCAGCAGTTTATCGGAGGGTTTTGGCTACACCTTC
CDR3: CASSLSEGFGYTF

V: TRBV28
D: -
size: -
J: TRBJ2-3
DNA: TGTGCCAGCAGCAGGGGTTCAACAGATACGCAGTATTTT
CDR3: CASSRGSTDTQYF

V: TRBV6-1
D: -
size: -
J: TRBJ2-7
DNA: TGTGCCAGCAGCGCAGGGGCCTACGAGCAGTACTTC
CDR3: CASSAGAYEQYF

V: TRBV5-1
D: TRBD1
size: once
J: TRBJ1-1
DNA: TGCGCCAGCAGCTTGGCCACAGGGGGCAATACTGAAGCTTTCTTT
CDR3: CASSLATGGNTEAFF

V: TRBV2
D: -
size: once
J: TRBJ2-7
DNA: TGTGCCAGCAGTGAACGAGACACCCCCAGTGGATACGAGCAGTACTTC
CDR3: CASSERDTPSGYEQYF

V: TRBV28
D: TRBD1
size: -
J: TRBJ1-2
DNA: TGTGCCAGCAGTCAAAGGACAGGCTATGGCTACACCTTC
CDR3: CASSQRTGYGYTF

V: TRBV30
D: TRBD1
size: -
J: TRBJ1-5
DNA: TGTGCCTGGAGTGGACAGGGGAGTCAGCCCCAGCATTTT
CDR3: CAWSGQGSQPQHF

V: TRBV19
D: TRBD2
size: -
J: TRBJ2-3
DNA: TGTGCCAGTAGTTCGGCCGGAGCGGGGAGCACAGATACGCAGTATTTT
CDR3: CASSSAGAGSTDTQYF

V: TRBV11-2
D: TRBD1
size: -
J: TRBJ2-1
DNA: TGTGCCAGCAATTGGGACAGTTCCTACAATGAGCAGTTCTTC
CDR3: CASNWDSSYNEQFF

V: TRBV27
D: TRBD1
size: -
J: TRBJ1-5
DNA: TGTGCCAGCAGTCCCAGCGGGGACAGGGGGACGATTGGGCCCCAGCATTTT
CDR3: CASSPSGDRGTIGPQHF

V: TRBV7-9
D: -
size: -
J: TRBJ2-7
DNA: TGTGCCAGCAGATCCACAGGGTACGAGCAGTACTTC
CDR3: CASRSTGYEQYF

V: TRBV19
D: -
size: -
J: TRBJ1-1
DNA: TGTGCCAGTAACAGAAGGGCAGGGGAGTTCCCTGAAGCTTTCTTT
CDR3: CASNRRAGEFPEAFF

V: TRBV27
D: -
size: -
J: TRBJ2-5
DNA: TGTGCCAGCAGCATTCACGACAGGCAAGAGACCCAGTACTTC
CDR3: CASSIHDRQETQYF

V: TRBV24-1
D: TRBD1
size: -
J: TRBJ2-3
DNA: TGTGCCACAGACAGGGTCGCAGATACGCAGTATTTT
CDR3: CATDRVADTQYF

V: TRBV7-6
D: TRBD2
size: few
J: TRBJ2-1
DNA: TGTGCCAGCAGCTCCGGGACTAGCGGAGCCAGGGAGCAGTTCTTC
CDR3: CASSSGTSGAREQFF

V: TRBV12-3/TRBV12-4
D: -
size: -
J: TRBJ1-1
DNA: TGTGCCAGCAGTTTCTGGCACACTGAAGCTTTCTTT
CDR3: CASSFWHTEAFF

V: TRBV5-6
D: -
size: few
J: TRBJ1-2
DNA: TGTGCCAGCAGCTATAGCGCCGGTGGCTACACCTTC
CDR3: CASSYSAGGYTF

V: TRBV30
D: -
size: -
J: TRBJ2-5
DNA: TGTGCCTGGAGTCCGGGGTGGACCGGGAGTGTCCCGGAGACCCAGTACTTC
CDR3: CAWSPGWTGSVPETQYF

V: TRBV27
D: TRBD2
size: -
J: TRBJ2-7
DNA: TGTGCCAGCAGTTTACCTACTGGGACTAGCGGGAGGGCATCGCAGTACTTC
CDR3: CASSLPTGTSGRASQYF

V: TRBV4-1
D: TRBD1
size: -
J: TRBJ2-1
DNA: TGCGCCAGCAGCCAACTTTCCCGGACAGGTAATGAGCAGTTCTTC
CDR3: CASSQLSRTGNEQFF

V: TRBV19
D: TRBD2
size: -
J: TRBJ2-5
DNA: TGTGCCAGTAGTCCTGTCCGAACGGGAGGGGAAGAGACCCAGTACTTC
CDR3: CASSPVRTGGEETQYF

V: TRBV7-2
D: TRBD2
size: -
J: TRBJ2-1
DNA: TGTGCCAGCAGATCCCATGTCGGGAGGGCCTTAGATGAGCAGTTCTTC
CDR3: CASRSHVGRALDEQFF

V: TRBV13
D: TRBD1
size: -
J: TRBJ2-7
DNA: TGTGCCAGCACTGCCGGGACAGGAGGCGAGCAGTACTTC
CDR3: CASTAGTGGEQYF

V: TRBV7-2
D: TRBD1
size: -
J: TRBJ1-5
DNA: TGTGCCAGCAGCTTTCGGGACAGGGGATTCAATCAGCCCCAGCATTTT
CDR3: CASSFRDRGFNQPQHF

V: TRBV9
D: TRBD1
size: -
J: TRBJ2-7
DNA: TGTGCCAGCAGCCCCCACAGGGGGCAAAAGGACGAGCAGTACTTC
CDR3: CASSPHRGQKDEQYF

V: TRBV7-8
D: -
size: -
J: TRBJ1-1
DNA: TGTGCCAGCAGCTTCGGTGGGGGCCAGACTGAAGCTTTCTTT
CDR3: CASSFGGGQTEAFF

V: TRBV7-9
D: -
size: -
J: TRBJ2-2
DNA: TGTGCCAGCAGCTTAGTTGGGAGCGGGGAGCTGTTTTTT
CDR3: CASSLVGSGELFF

V: TRBV10-3
D: TRBD1
size: -
J: TRBJ1-6
DNA: TGTGCCATAACTCCGGGACAGACAAATTCACCCCTCCACTTT
CDR3: CAITPGQTNSPLHF

V: TRBV7-2
D: -
size: -
J: TRBJ1-4
DNA: TGTGCCAGCAGCTTAGGACGGGGGGAACTGTTTTTT
CDR3: CASSLGRGELFF

V: TRBV18
D: TRBD2
size: once
J: TRBJ2-1
DNA: TGTGCCAGCTCACACGGAGGGCTAGCGGGGAGAAATGAGCAGTTCTTC
CDR3: CASSHGGLAGRNEQFF

V: TRBV25-1
D: TRBD1
size: -
J: TRBJ2-7
DNA: TGTGCCAGCAGGCAGGGGGACGAGCAGTACTTC
CDR3: CASRQGDEQYF

V: TRBV19
D: -
size: once
J: TRBJ1-3
DNA: TGTGCCAGTAGTATAGGGAGACGCTCTGGAAACACCATATATTTT
CDR3: CASSIGRRSGNTIYF

V: TRBV28
D: TRBD1
size: -
J: TRBJ1-5
DNA: TGTGCCAGCAGCCTAGGACAGGTGAACAATCAGCCCCAGCATTTT
CDR3: CASSLGQVNNQPQHF

V: TRBV29-1
D: TRBD1
size: -
J: TRBJ2-7
DNA: TGCAGCGTCTCCCTGACAGGGATTCCCTACGAGCAGTACTTC
CDR3: CSVSLTGIPYEQYF